The T cell receptor beta chain described here comes from a study of blood T cell repertoires in COVID-19. In the source study's methods: Cell counts per sample came from amplifying reference gene primers. TCRdb's copy holds only in-frame clones and misses some; the assay was immunoSEQ multiplex PCR. Clonal size and the V and J genes are those of that table, whereas D and trimming came from the DNA. Among around 250,000 clones, around 90% were seen once, and the ten largest hold about 3.1%. This clone occurred a few times. CDR3 length: 13 amino acids. In germline, CDR1 is MNHEY, CDR2 SMNVEV (reference sequence). Trimming pared 2 bases from V and 7 bases from J, leaving 11 bases between.

This clonotype was sampled from a woman in her thirties or forties who had been exposed to COVID-19. Sequenced sample: PBMCs or T cells enriched from blood (not recorded which). V gene TRBV27 combines with J gene TRBJ1-2; tentative D call: TRBD1 (5 bases). CDR3 in DNA: TGTGCCAGCAGTTTACGGGGGTCTGGTGGCTACACCTTC. It encodes CASSLRGSGGYTF.